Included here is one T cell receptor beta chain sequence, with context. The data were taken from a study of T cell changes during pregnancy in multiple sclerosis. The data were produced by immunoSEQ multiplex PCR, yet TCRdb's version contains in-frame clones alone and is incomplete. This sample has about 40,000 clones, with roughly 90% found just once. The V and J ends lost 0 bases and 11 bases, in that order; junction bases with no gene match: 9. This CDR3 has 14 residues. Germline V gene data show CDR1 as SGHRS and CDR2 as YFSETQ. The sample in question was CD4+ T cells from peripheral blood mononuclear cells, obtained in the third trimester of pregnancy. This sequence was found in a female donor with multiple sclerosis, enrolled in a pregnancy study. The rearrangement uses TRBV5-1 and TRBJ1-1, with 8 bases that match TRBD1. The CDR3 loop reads CASSLGQGAGRAFF. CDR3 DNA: TGCGCCAGCAGCTTGGGGCAGGGGGCAGGTAGGGCTTTCTTT.